The rows below give T cell receptor beta chains drawn from one sample of a study of blood T cell repertoires in COVID-19. Assay: immunoSEQ multiplex PCR; the TCRdb copy retains only in-frame clones and omits some. The sample contains 130,000 or so clones, around 84% of which appear only once. Sample: peripheral blood. Source of these receptors: a woman aged 55 to 70 with acute or convalescent COVID-19. The CDR3 runs from the conserved cysteine through the conserved F or W. D genes are given only for firm matches. Not all rows give a size; the values are once, few, many and, for expanded clones, a class.

j_call d_call clone_size v_call cdr3_nt cdr3_aa
TRBJ2-3 - once TRBV5-1 TGCGCCAGCAGCTTGGACGGGACAGATACGCAGTATTTT CASSLDGTDTQYF
TRBJ2-2 TRBD2 - TRBV4-2 TGTGCCAGCAGCCTCGGACTAGCGGGGCGAAACGAGGAGCTGTTTTTT CASSLGLAGRNEELFF
TRBJ2-3 TRBD2 - TRBV2 TGTGCCAGCAGGGGTAGTAGCGGGGGGAAGGTTACAACAGATACGCAGTATTTT CASRGSSGGKVTTDTQYF
TRBJ2-5 TRBD1 - TRBV7-2 TGTGCCAGCAGTCAGGGGGATGGCTGGCGGGAGACCCAGTACTTC CASSQGDGWRETQYF
TRBJ1-1 - few TRBV6-5 TGTGCCAGCAGTCTTGTAAGGGGGAACACTGAAGCTTTCTTT CASSLVRGNTEAFF
TRBJ1-1 - few TRBV13 TGTGCCAGCAGCCCTCCCTTAACACGGAACACTGAAGCTTTCTTT CASSPPLTRNTEAFF
TRBJ2-7 - - TRBV5-1 TGCGCCAGCAGCTTCCAAGGAGATGAGCAGTACTTC CASSFQGDEQYF
TRBJ2-3 - once TRBV10-2 TGCGCCAGCGAGCTCTTGGATACGCAGTATTTT CASELLDTQYF
TRBJ1-5 - - TRBV19 TGTGCCAGTAGTATGGGGAGTCCCGATCAGCCCCAGCATTTT CASSMGSPDQPQHF
TRBJ1-2 TRBD1 - TRBV7-9 TGTGCCAGCAGCCCAGGCAGGGGGTTCGATTACGGCTACACCTTC CASSPGRGFDYGYTF
TRBJ1-2 - - TRBV6-5 TGTGCCAGCAGACCGGACAGCCAGTACCACTATGGCTACACCTTC CASRPDSQYHYGYTF
TRBJ2-3 TRBD1 - TRBV10-3 TGTGCCATCAGTGGGCAGGGGGCGATGGGCACAGATACGCAGTATTTT CAISGQGAMGTDTQYF
TRBJ1-3 - - TRBV7-9 TGTGCCAGCAGCTTAGACAGCTCTGGAAACACCATATATTTT CASSLDSSGNTIYF
TRBJ1-2 - - TRBV5-4 TGTGCCAGCAGCTTGGCAGGGAGGTCGGCTTACTATGGCTACACCTTC CASSLAGRSAYYGYTF
TRBJ1-2 - once TRBV24-1 TGTGCCACCAGTGCGGCAGGGGATTTTGGCTACACCTTC CATSAAGDFGYTF
TRBJ2-1 TRBD2 - TRBV9 TGTGCCAGCAGCCTTCAAGGGCTAGCGGGTTTCGGTGAGCAGTTCTTC CASSLQGLAGFGEQFF
TRBJ2-7 TRBD1 - TRBV18 TGTGCCAGCTCACCCGGACAGGGATGGCAGTACTTC CASSPGQGWQYF
TRBJ1-2 TRBD1 - TRBV6-4 TGTGCCAGCAGTGAAACTGGACAGGGCGGAAGCTACACCTTC CASSETGQGGSYTF
TRBJ2-5 TRBD2 - TRBV3-1/TRBV3-2 TGTGCCAGCACCTTAGCGGGGGGGCCCGGGGAGACCCAGTACTTC CASTLAGGPGETQYF
TRBJ2-5 TRBD1 - TRBV5-1 TGCGCCAGCAGCTCCGGACAGGGGTCGGGAGAGACCCAGTACTTC CASSSGQGSGETQYF
TRBJ1-1 TRBD1 - TRBV2 TGTGCCAGCAGAATATCACCGGGACAGGGGCCACAATACACTGAAGCTTTCTTT CASRISPGQGPQYTEAFF
TRBJ2-5 TRBD1 - TRBV18 TGTGCCAGCTCCCTAGACAGGGGCCGGCGAGAGACCCAGTACTTC CASSLDRGRRETQYF
TRBJ1-6 - - TRBV3-1/TRBV3-2 TGTGCCAGCAGCCAAGATTTTCAGGGGATTTCACCCCTCCACTTT CASSQDFQGISPLHF
TRBJ2-7 TRBD1 - TRBV7-9 TGTGCCAGCAGCTACGGACAGGGTTTCTACGAGCAGTACTTC CASSYGQGFYEQYF
TRBJ1-5 - - TRBV3-1/TRBV3-2 TGTGCCAGCAGCCTAGGGGGGGGCCTAAACAATCAGCCCCAGCATTTT CASSLGGGLNNQPQHF
TRBJ1-2 - - TRBV6-6 TGTGCCAGCAGTCCGGGGAGGGCCGATGGCTACACCTTC CASSPGRADGYTF
TRBJ1-4 - many TRBV12-3/TRBV12-4 TGTGCCAGCAGTTTAGAGCGGGTAAAACTGTTTTTT CASSLERVKLFF
TRBJ2-7 TRBD2 once TRBV5-1 TGCGCCAGCAGCTCGGGACTAGCGGGGGCGTACGAGCAGTACTTC CASSSGLAGAYEQYF
TRBJ1-1 - - TRBV9 TGTGCCAGCAGCCCCCCGGGAGCTGAAGCTTTCTTT CASSPPGAEAFF
TRBJ2-5 - - TRBV7-9 TGTGCCAGCAGCCGGCGTAGCCGAGGGAGGGAGACCCAGTACTTC CASSRRSRGRETQYF
TRBJ1-6 - few TRBV19 TGTGCCAGTAGTCGAGAGCGCCAATCCGGGACATTAAGGAGCTCACCCCTCCACTTT CASSRERQSGTLRSSPLHF
TRBJ2-3 - - TRBV5-5 TGTGCCAGCAGCTTGATCTCAGATACGCAGTATTTT CASSLISDTQYF
TRBJ2-3 TRBD2 - TRBV7-8 TGTGCCAGCAGCCTAGCGGGGGGGCCCCTCGCAGATACGCAGTATTTT CASSLAGGPLADTQYF
TRBJ2-7 TRBD1 - TRBV7-9 TGTGCCAGCAGACTGGGACAGGCGGAGCAGTACTTC CASRLGQAEQYF
TRBJ2-1 TRBD2 - TRBV3-1/TRBV3-2 TGTGCCAGCAGCCTTAGCGGGGGGGCCCCCGGTGAGCAGTTCTTC CASSLSGGAPGEQFF
TRBJ2-7 TRBD1 - TRBV7-9 TGTGCCAGCAGCTTAGAGGGACAGGGTGACGAGCAGTACTTC CASSLEGQGDEQYF